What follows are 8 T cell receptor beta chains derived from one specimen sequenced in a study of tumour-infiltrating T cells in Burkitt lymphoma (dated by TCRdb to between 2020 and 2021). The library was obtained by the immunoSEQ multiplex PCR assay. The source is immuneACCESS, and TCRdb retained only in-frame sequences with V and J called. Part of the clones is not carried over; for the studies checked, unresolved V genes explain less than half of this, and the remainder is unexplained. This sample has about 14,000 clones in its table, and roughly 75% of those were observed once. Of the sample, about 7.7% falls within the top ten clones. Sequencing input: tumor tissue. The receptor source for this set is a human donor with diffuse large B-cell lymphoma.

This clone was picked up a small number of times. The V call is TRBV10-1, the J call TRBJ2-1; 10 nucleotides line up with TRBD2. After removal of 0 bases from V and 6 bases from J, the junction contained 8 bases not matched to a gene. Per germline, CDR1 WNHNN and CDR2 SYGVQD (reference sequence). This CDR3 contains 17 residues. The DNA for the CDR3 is TGCGCCAGCAGTGAGTCCATCCTAGCGGGAGCAGGCAATGAGCAGTTCTTC. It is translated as CASSESILAGAGNEQFF.

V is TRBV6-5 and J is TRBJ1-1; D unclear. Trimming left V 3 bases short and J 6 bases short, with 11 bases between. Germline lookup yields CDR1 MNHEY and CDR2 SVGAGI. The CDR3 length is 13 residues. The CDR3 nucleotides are TGTGCCAGCAGTTATCGGGGATCCGCTGAAGCTTTCTTT. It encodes CASSYRGSAEAFF.

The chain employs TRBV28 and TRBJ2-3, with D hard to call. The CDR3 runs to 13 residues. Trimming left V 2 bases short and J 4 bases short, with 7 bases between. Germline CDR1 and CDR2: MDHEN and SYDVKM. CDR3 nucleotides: TGTGCCAGCAGTTTAGGTAGGGCAGATACGCAGTATTTT. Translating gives CASSLGRADTQYF.

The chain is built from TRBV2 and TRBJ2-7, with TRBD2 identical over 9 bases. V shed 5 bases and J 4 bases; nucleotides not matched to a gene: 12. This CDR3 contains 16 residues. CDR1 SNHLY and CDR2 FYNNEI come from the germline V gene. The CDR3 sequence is CASSPQGDLAGYEQYF. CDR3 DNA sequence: TGTGCCAGCAGTCCCCAAGGAGATCTAGCGGGGTACGAGCAGTACTTC. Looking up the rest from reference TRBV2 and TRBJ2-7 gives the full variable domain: EPEVTQTPSHQVTQMGQEVILRCVPISNHLYFYWYRQILGQKVEFLVSFYNNEISEKSEIFDDQFSVERPDGSNFTLKIRSTKLEDSAMYFCASSPQGDLAGYEQYFGPGTRLTVT.

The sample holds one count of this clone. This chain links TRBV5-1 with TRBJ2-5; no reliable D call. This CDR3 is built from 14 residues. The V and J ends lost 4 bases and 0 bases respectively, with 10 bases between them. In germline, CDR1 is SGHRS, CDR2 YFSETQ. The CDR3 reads CASSLGRNQETQYF. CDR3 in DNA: TGCGCCAGCAGCCTTGGAAGGAACCAAGAGACCCAGTACTTC.

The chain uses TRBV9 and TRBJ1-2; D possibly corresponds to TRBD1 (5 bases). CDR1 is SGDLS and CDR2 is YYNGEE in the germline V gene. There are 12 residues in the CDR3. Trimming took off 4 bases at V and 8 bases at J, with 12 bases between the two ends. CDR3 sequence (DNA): TGTGCCAGCAGCACCCGGGACCAAGGCTACACCTTC. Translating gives CASSTRDQGYTF.

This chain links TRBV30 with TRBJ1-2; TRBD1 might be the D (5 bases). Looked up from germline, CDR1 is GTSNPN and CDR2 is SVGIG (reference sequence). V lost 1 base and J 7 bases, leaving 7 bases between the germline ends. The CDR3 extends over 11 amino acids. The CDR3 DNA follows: TGTGCCTGGAGTGCGGGGGTTGGCTACACCTTC. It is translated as CAWSAGVGYTF.

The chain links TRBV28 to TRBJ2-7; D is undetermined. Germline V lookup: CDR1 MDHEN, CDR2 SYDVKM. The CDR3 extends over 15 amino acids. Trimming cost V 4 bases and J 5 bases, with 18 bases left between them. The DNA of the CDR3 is TGTGCCAGCAGTTCGGAGACCGAAGGTTACCACGAGCAGTACTTC. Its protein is CASSSETEGYHEQYF.